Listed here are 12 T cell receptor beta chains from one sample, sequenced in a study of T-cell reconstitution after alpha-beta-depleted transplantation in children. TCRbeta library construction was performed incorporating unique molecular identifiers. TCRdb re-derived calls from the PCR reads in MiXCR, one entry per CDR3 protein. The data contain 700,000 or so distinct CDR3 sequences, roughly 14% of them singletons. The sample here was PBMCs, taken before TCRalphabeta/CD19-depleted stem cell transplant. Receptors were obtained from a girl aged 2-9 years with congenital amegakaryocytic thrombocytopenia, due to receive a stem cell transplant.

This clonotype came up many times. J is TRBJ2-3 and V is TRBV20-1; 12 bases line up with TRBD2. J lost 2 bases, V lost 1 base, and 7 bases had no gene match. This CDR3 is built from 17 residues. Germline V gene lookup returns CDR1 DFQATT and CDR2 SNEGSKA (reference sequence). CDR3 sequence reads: CSARAPLAGGSTDTQYF. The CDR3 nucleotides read TGCAGTGCTAGAGCCCCACTAGCGGGGGGATCCACAGATACGCAGTATTTT.

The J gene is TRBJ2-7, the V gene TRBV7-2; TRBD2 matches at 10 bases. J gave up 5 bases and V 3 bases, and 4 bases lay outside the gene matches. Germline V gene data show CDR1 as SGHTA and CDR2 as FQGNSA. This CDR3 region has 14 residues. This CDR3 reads CASSFLAGVHEQYF. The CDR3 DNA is TGTGCCAGCAGCTTTCTAGCGGGAGTCCACGAGCAGTACTTC.

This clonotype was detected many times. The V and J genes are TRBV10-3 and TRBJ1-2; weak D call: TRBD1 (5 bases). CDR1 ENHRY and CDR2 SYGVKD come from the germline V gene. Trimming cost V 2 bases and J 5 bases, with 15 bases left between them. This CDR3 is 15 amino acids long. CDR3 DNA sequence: TGTGCCATCAGTGAGGCCGGGGGAGGCCCTTATGGCTACACCTTC. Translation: CAISEAGGGPYGYTF.

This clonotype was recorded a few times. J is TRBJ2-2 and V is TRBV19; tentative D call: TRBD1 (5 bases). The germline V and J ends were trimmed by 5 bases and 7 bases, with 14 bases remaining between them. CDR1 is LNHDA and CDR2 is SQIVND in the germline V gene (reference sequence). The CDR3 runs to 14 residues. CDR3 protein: CASSATRDVGELFF. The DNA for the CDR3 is TGTGCCAGTAGTGCTACCAGGGATGTCGGGGAGCTGTTTTTT.

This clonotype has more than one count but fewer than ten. CDR3 nucleotides: TGTGCCAGCAGCAATGGGCCGGATACGCAGTATTTT. Translated, it gives CASSNGPDTQYF. The chain carries TRBV6-2 or TRBV6-3 and TRBJ2-3; no definite D call. The germline V gene encodes CDR1 MNHEY and CDR2 SVGEGT. This CDR3 comprises 12 residues. With 6 bases removed from V and 6 bases from J, the gap between germline ends came to 10 bases.

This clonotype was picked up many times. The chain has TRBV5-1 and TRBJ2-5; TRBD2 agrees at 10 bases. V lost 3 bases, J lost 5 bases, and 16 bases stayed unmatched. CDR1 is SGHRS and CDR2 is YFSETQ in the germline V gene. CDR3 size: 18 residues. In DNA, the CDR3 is TGCGCCAGCAGCTCTCAAATTAGGGCTAGCGGGAGATTGGAGACCCAGTACTTC. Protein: CASSSQIRASGRLETQYF.

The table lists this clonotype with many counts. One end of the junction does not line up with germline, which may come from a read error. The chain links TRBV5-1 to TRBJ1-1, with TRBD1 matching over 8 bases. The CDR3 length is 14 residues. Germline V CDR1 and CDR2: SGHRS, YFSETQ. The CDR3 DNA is TGTGCCAGCAGCTTCGGACAGGGGAACACTGAAGCTTTCTTT. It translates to CASSFGQGNTEAFF.

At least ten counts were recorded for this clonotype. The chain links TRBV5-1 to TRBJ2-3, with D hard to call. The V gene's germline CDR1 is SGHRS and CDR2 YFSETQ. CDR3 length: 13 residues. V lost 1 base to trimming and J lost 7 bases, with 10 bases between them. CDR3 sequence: CASSLLFPNTQYF. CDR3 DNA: TGCGCCAGCAGCTTGTTATTCCCCAATACGCAGTATTTT.

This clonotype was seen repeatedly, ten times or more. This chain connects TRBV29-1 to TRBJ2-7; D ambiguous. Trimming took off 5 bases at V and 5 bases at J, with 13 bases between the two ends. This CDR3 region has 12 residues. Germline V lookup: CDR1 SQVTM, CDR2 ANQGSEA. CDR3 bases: TGCAGCGTTTTCGACTCAGGCCACGAGCAGTACTTC. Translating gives CSVFDSGHEQYF.

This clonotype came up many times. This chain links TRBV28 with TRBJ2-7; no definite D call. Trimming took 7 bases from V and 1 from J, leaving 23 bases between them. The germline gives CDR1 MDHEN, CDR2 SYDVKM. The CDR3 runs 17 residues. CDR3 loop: CASNPLGGRPISYEQYF. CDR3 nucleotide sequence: TGTGCCAGCAATCCCCTGGGCGGACGGCCGATTTCCTACGAGCAGTACTTC. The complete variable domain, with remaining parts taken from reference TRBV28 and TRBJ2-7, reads DVKVTQSSRYLVKRTGEKVFLECVQDMDHENMFWYRQDPGLGLRLIYFSYDVKMKEKGDIPEGYSVSREKKERFSLILESASTNQTSMYLCASNPLGGRPISYEQYFGPGTRLTVT.

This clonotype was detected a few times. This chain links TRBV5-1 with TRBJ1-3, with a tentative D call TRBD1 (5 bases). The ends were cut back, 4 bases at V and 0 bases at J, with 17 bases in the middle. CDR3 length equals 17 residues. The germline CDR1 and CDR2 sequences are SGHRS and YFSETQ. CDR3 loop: CASSHHGSGNSGNTIYF. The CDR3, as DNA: TGCGCCAGCAGCCACCATGGATCAGGGAACTCTGGAAACACCATATATTTT.

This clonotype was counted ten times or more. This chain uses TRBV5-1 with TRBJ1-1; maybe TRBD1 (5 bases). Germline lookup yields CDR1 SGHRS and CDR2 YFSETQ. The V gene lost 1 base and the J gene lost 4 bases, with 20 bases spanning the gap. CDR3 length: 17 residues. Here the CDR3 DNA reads TGCGCCAGCAGCTTGTTCTGGACACCCGCACGGGGCACTGAAGCTTTCTTT. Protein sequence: CASSLFWTPARGTEAFF. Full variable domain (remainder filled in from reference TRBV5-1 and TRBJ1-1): KAGVTQTPRYLIKTRGQQVTLSCSPISGHRSVSWYQQTPGQGLQFLFEYFSETQRNKGNFPGRFSGRQFSNSRSEMNVSTLELGDSALYLCASSLFWTPARGTEAFFGQGTRLTVV.